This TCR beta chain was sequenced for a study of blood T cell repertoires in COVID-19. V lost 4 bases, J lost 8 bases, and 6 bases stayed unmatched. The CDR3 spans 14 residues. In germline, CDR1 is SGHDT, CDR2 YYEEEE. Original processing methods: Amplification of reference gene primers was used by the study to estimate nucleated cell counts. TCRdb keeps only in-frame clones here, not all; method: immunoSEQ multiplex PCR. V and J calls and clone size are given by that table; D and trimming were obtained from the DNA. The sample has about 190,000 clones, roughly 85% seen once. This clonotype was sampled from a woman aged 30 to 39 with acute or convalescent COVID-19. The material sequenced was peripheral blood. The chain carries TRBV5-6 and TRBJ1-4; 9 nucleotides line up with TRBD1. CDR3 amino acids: CASSPGQGKEKLFF. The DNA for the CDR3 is TGTGCCAGCAGCCCGGGACAGGGAAAAGAAAAACTGTTTTTT.